One sample yielded the 17 T cell receptor beta chains listed below, sequenced in a study of cytomegalovirus exposure and HLA in healthy donors. PCR employed 60 Vbeta and 13 Jbeta primers. Produced via immunoSEQ multiplex PCR; TCRdb's table is partial and in-frame only. Its table records roughly 70,000 clones. Source material: PBMCs. Receptor source: a man between 35 and 55 years old in good health and CMV-seronegative.

This chain uses TRBV11-1 with TRBJ1-1, with 9 bases that match TRBD1. Germline CDR1 SGHAT, CDR2 FQDESV (reference sequence). V lost 5 bases and J lost 1; bases outside the gene matches: 8. This CDR3 is 16 amino acids long. CDR3 amino acids: CASSLQGAVKNTEAFF. The CDR3 nucleotides read TGTGCCAGCAGCCTACAGGGGGCAGTCAAGAACACTGAAGCTTTCTTT.

CDR3 DNA: TGTGCCAGCAGTGTTCGGACAGGGAATAGCAATCAGCCCCAGCATTTT. It encodes CASSVRTGNSNQPQHF. This rearrangement joins TRBV6-1 to TRBJ1-5, with 8 positions matching TRBD1. J gave up 0 bases and V 4 bases, and 5 bases lay outside the gene matches. CDR1 and CDR2 from the germline V gene are MNHNS and SASEGT. The CDR3 loop spans 16 amino acids.

The chain is built from TRBV5-6 and TRBJ1-2; D not certain. V lost 0 bases, J lost 13 bases, and 10 bases lay in between. From germline, CDR1 is SGHDT and CDR2 YYEEEE. The CDR3 contains 11 residues. The chain's CDR3 is CASSLGGILTF. The CDR3 coding sequence is TGTGCCAGCAGCTTGGGAGGGATCCTCACCTTC.

For the CDR3, the DNA is TGCGCCAGCAGCTTGGAGCCCTACAATGAGCAGTTCTTC. Its translation is CASSLEPYNEQFF. The chain employs TRBV5-1 and TRBJ2-1; D remains unclear. Trimming removed 0 bases from V and 2 bases from J, with 3 bases in between. The CDR3 runs to 13 residues. Germline CDR1 is SGHRS and CDR2 is YFSETQ.

The J gene is TRBJ2-2, the V gene TRBV4-1; TRBD1 matches 9 bases. The CDR3 is 16 residues long. Germline CDR1 is MGHRA and CDR2 is YSYEKL. J was trimmed by 5 bases and V by 0 bases; bases with no gene match: 4. The CDR3 DNA is TGCGCCAGCAGCCAAGAAGGGGACAGGGAAACCGGGGAGCTGTTTTTT. The encoded protein is CASSQEGDRETGELFF.

The genes are TRBV11-3 and TRBJ1-1; D unclear. The CDR3 covers 13 residues. Per germline, CDR1 SGHNT and CDR2 YENEEA. Trimming left V 0 bases short and J 1 base short, with 3 bases between. The CDR3 protein is CASSLEANTEAFF. The CDR3, as DNA: TGTGCCAGCAGCTTAGAGGCGAACACTGAAGCTTTCTTT.

Measured by frequency, this clone is medium-sized. The chain joins TRBV27 to TRBJ2-1; D unclear. The CDR3 sequence is 10 residues long. Trimming left V 3 bases short and J 9 bases short, with 3 bases between. CDR1 is MNHEY, CDR2 SMNVEV, per germline (reference sequence). The DNA for the CDR3 is TGTGCCAGCAGTTTGCGTGAGCAGTTCTTC. This encodes CASSLREQFF.

This rearrangement joins TRBV5-6 to TRBJ2-3; no clear D gene. The CDR3 is 11 residues long. V lost 4 bases to trimming and J lost 6 bases, with 6 bases between them. Germline CDR1 is SGHDT and CDR2 is YYEEEE. CDR3 protein: CASSQADTQYF. CDR3 nucleotides: TGTGCCAGCAGCCAGGCGGATACGCAGTATTTT.

The V call is TRBV25-1, the J call TRBJ2-3, with a tentative D call TRBD2 (6 bases). The V gene's germline CDR1 is MGHDK and CDR2 SYGVNS. With 2 bases removed from V and 0 bases from J, the gap between germline ends came to 12 bases. The CDR3 runs to 16 residues. CDR3 coding DNA: TGTGCCAGCAGTGAAAGCCTAGCGCTTAGCACAGATACGCAGTATTTT. It is translated as CASSESLALSTDTQYF.

About this clone itself: This same CDR3 is encoded by further DNA sequences in the sample. This chain uses TRBV7-3 with TRBJ1-2; 11 bases map to TRBD1. Germline trimming cut 4 bases from V and 6 bases from J; bases unmatched to any gene: 4. The CDR3 has 14 amino acids. In germline, CDR1 is SGHTA, CDR2 FQGTGA. DNA for the CDR3: TGTGCCAGCAGCTCAGGGACAGGGGGAGATGGCTACACCTTC. Translation gives CASSSGTGGDGYTF.

The V and J genes are TRBV6-1 and TRBJ1-4, with no clear D. Trimming pared 6 bases from V and 7 bases from J, leaving 15 bases between. This CDR3 is 14 amino acids long. Germline assignment: CDR1 MNHNS and CDR2 SASEGT. The CDR3, as DNA: TGTGCCAGCAGGGCTCGGTGGAGTGGTGAAAAACTGTTTTTT. This encodes CASRARWSGEKLFF.

The chain carries TRBV5-8 and TRBJ1-2; D uncertain. CDR3 length equals 14 residues. V lost 1 base, J lost 4 bases, and 11 bases lay in between. Germline-derived CDR1 and CDR2 are SGHTS and YDEGEE. The CDR3 region is CASSLRPGSYGYTF. The CDR3 bases are TGTGCCAGCAGCTTGCGGCCGGGGAGCTATGGCTACACCTTC.

The chain couples TRBV9 to TRBJ1-5, with unresolved D. The V end was cut by 0 bases, the J end by 3 bases, with 10 bases between. The germline V gene has CDR1 SGDLS and CDR2 YYNGEE. The CDR3 contains 15 residues. The CDR3 sequence is CASSVDLGDNQPQHF. Written as DNA, the CDR3 is TGTGCCAGCAGCGTAGATCTGGGAGACAATCAGCCCCAGCATTTT. The full variable domain, in which reference TRBV9 and TRBJ1-5 provide the parts outside the CDR3, is DSGVTQTPKHLITATGQRVTLRCSPRSGDLSVYWYQQSLDQGLQFLIQYYNGEERAKGNILERFSAQQFPDLHSELNLSSLELGDSALYFCASSVDLGDNQPQHFGDGTRLSIL.

This chain uses TRBV7-2 with TRBJ1-2; 9 bases align to TRBD1. V trimming: 5 bases; J trimming: 2 bases; junction bases outside the gene matches: 9. Germline CDR1 SGHTA, CDR2 FQGNSA. The CDR3 runs to 16 residues. In DNA, the CDR3 is TGTGCCAGCAGCCCTCGGACAGGGGCGATGAACTATGGCTACACCTTC. This translates into CASSPRTGAMNYGYTF. Full variable domain (rest looked up from reference TRBV7-2 and TRBJ1-2): GAGVSQSPSNKVTEKGKDVELRCDPISGHTALYWYRQSLGQGLEFLIYFQGNSAPDKSGLPSDRFSAERTGGSVSTLTIQRTQQEDSAVYLCASSPRTGAMNYGYTFGSGTRLTVV.

The V call is TRBV5-1, the J call TRBJ1-5; D gene ambiguous. Trimming stripped 0 bases from V and 9 bases from J, with 13 bases between. The germline V gene has CDR1 SGHRS and CDR2 YFSETQ. The CDR3 loop spans 14 amino acids. In DNA, the CDR3 is TGCGCCAGCAGCTTGGACGGAGCGGAAGGGCCCCAGCATTTT. Translation: CASSLDGAEGPQHF.

The V gene is TRBV4-1, the J gene TRBJ2-5; TRBD1 matches at 8 bases. Near its end, the DNA agrees better with TRBJ2-7, so the J call may be wrong. CDR3 length equals 15 residues. Germline V gene lookup returns CDR1 MGHRA and CDR2 YSYEKL. CDR3 DNA: TGCGCCAGCAGCTTATCTGACAGGGGCCCCTACGAGCAGTACTTC. It translates to CASSLSDRGPYEQYF.

V and J are TRBV5-1 and TRBJ1-1; no clear D. V was pared by 6 bases and J by 1 base, with 13 bases between. The CDR3 is 14 amino acids. Per germline, CDR1 SGHRS and CDR2 YFSETQ. DNA of the CDR3: TGCGCCAGCACCCCCGGGTTTGAGAACACTGAAGCTTTCTTT. Protein sequence: CASTPGFENTEAFF.